A single sample gave rise to the 10 T cell receptor beta chains below, sequenced in a study of blood T cells in healthy people across ages. It was with a sample-barcoded 5' primer and a J-beta primer mix that a second PCR of roughly 6 to 12 cycles was run. TCRdb re-called the 5' RACE reads through MiXCR, storing one row per CDR3 protein. This table holds over 1,500,000 distinct CDR3 sequences, about 50% found once. Material: blood. The receptors were sampled from a woman in her 40s in good health.

J is TRBJ2-1 and V is TRBV9; 8 bases line up with TRBD2. With V trimmed by 4 bases and J by 4 bases, 7 bases remained unmatched. The CDR3 sequence is 15 residues long. Germline V gene sequence: CDR1 SGDLS, CDR2 YYNGEE. The CDR3 loop reads CASSIGLAQYNEQFF. CDR3 in DNA: TGTGCCAGCAGCATAGGACTAGCCCAGTACAATGAGCAGTTCTTC.

This clonotype was counted a few times. The rearrangement joins TRBV7-9 to TRBJ2-5, with TRBD1 as a possible D gene (6 bases). This CDR3 is built from 15 residues. Germline lookup yields CDR1 SEHNR and CDR2 FQNEAQ (reference sequence). The V and J ends lost 5 bases and 3 bases respectively, with 16 bases between them. The CDR3 DNA reads TGTGCCAGCAGCACCGGGACACCCGCCAAAGAGACCCAGTACTTC. Protein: CASSTGTPAKETQYF.

This rearrangement joins TRBV9 to TRBJ2-3; D unresolved. Germline loops: CDR1 SGDLS, CDR2 YYNGEE. Trimming stripped 7 bases from V and 5 bases from J, with 11 bases between. This CDR3 has 12 amino acids. CDR3 residues: CASVAAEDTQYF. The CDR3 coding sequence is TGTGCCAGCGTGGCGGCGGAAGATACGCAGTATTTT.

This sequence joins TRBV20-1 and TRBJ1-5; maybe TRBD1 (6 bases). V was clipped by 6 bases and J by 3 bases, with 12 bases between them. Germline CDR1 DFQATT, CDR2 SNEGSKA (reference sequence). This CDR3 is 13 amino acids long. The CDR3 is CSARDTLNQPQHF. The CDR3 DNA is TGCAGTGCCAGGGACACACTCAATCAGCCCCAGCATTTT.

This clonotype showed up just a few times. The chain joins TRBV7-2 to TRBJ1-5, with D possibly TRBD1 on 6 matching bases. CDR3 length: 15 amino acids. Germline V gene lookup returns CDR1 SGHTA and CDR2 FQGNSA. V gave up 3 bases and J gave up 4 bases, with 13 bases separating them. The DNA of the CDR3 is TGTGCCAGCAGCTTTCAAGGGGGAGGAAATCAGCCCCAGCATTTT. Encoded protein: CASSFQGGGNQPQHF.

CDR3 sequence reads: CASSLAVGYGDYGYTF. CDR3 nucleotide sequence: TGCGCCAGCAGCTTGGCCGTCGGGTATGGGGACTATGGCTACACCTTC. The rearrangement joins TRBV5-1 to TRBJ1-2; D call uncertain. V shed 0 bases and J shed 3 bases, with 15 bases lying between them. The CDR3 is made up of 16 amino acids. The germline gives CDR1 SGHRS, CDR2 YFSETQ. Filled out from reference TRBV5-1 and TRBJ1-2, the complete variable domain reads KAGVTQTPRYLIKTRGQQVTLSCSPISGHRSVSWYQQTPGQGLQFLFEYFSETQRNKGNFPGRFSGRQFSNSRSEMNVSTLELGDSALYLCASSLAVGYGDYGYTFGSGTRLTVV.

The V gene is TRBV12-3 or TRBV12-4, the J gene TRBJ2-1, with 8 bases that match TRBD1. The length of the CDR3 is 17 residues. The V and J ends lost 5 bases and 0 bases, in that order; junction bases with no gene match: 9. The CDR3 DNA is TGTGCCAGCAGTACGCGGACAGGGAAATCCTCCTACAATGAGCAGTTCTTC. It translates to CASSTRTGKSSYNEQFF.

This clonotype has only one observation. CDR3: CASSQATLGETQFF. The DNA of the CDR3 is TGCGCCAGCAGCCAAGCTACCCTTGGGGAGACCCAGTTCTTC. J is TRBJ2-1 and V is TRBV4-3; D perhaps matches TRBD2 (5 bases). The V gene lost 1 base and the J gene lost 13 bases, with 17 bases spanning the gap. The length of the CDR3 is 14 residues. CDR1 and CDR2 (germline): LGHNA, YSLEER.

The J gene is TRBJ2-1, the V gene TRBV11-2, with TRBD2 matching over 7 bases. V lost 1 base and J lost 13; bases outside the gene matches: 13. CDR1 is SGHAT, CDR2 FQNNGV, per germline. The CDR3 totals 15 residues. The CDR3: CASSLGGGEGETQFF. DNA for the CDR3: TGTGCCAGCAGCTTAGGTGGGGGGGAGGGAGAGACCCAGTTCTTC.

The chain has TRBV2 and TRBJ2-3, with TRBD1 matching 10 bases. Germline V gene data show CDR1 as SNHLY and CDR2 as FYNNEI. J lost 2 bases, V lost 10 bases, and 6 bases had no gene match. The CDR3 has 14 amino acids. The CDR3 bases are TGTGCCACTCGGACAGGGGGGGCCACAGATACGCAGTATTTT. Protein: CATRTGGATDTQYF.